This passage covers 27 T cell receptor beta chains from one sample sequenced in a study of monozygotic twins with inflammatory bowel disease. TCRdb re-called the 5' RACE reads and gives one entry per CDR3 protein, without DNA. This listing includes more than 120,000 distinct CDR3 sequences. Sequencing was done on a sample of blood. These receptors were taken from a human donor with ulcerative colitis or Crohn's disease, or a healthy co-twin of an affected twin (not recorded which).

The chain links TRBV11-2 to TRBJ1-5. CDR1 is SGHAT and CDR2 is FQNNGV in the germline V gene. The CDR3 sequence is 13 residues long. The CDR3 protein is CASSAYSNQPQHF.

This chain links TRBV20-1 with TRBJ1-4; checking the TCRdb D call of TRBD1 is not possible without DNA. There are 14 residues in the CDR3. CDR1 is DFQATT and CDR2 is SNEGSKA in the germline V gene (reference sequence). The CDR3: CSAGGPATNEKLFF.

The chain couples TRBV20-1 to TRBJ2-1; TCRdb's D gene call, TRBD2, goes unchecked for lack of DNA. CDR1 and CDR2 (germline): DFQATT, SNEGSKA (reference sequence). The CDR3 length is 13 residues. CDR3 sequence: CSARGSGGNEQFF.

The chain's CDR3 is CASSIVSSYNSPLHF. This sequence joins TRBV19 and TRBJ1-6. This CDR3 contains 15 residues. Germline CDR1 is LNHDA and CDR2 is SQIVND (reference sequence).

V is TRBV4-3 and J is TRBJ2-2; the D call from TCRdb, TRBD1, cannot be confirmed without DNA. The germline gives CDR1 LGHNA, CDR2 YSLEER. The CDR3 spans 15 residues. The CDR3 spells CASSQQGASTGELFF.

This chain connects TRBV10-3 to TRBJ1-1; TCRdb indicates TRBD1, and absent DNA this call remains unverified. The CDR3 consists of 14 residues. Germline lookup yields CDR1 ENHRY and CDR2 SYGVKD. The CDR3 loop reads CAISGQGMNTEAFF.

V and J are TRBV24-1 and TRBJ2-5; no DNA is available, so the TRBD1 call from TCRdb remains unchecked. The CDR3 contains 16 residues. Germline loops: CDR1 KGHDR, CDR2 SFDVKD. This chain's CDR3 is CATSDPVGQGSETQYF.

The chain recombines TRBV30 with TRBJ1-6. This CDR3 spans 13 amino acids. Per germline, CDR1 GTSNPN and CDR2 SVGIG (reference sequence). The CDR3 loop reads CAWKDWNNSPLHF.

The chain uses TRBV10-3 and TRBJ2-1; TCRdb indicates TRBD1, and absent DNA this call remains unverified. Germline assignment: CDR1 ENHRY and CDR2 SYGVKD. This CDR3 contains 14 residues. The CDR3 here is CAITGTDSYNEQFF.

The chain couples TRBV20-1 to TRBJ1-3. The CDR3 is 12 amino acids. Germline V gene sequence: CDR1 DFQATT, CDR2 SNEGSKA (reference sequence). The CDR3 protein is CSAASDRNTIYF.

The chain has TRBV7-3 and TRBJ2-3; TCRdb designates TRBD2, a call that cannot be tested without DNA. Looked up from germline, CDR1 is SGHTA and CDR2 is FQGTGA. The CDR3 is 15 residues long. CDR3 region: CASSLTADYSNTQYF.

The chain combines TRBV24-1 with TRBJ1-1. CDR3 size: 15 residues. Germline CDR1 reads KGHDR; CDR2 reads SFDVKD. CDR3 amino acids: CATSDFDSTRPKAFF.

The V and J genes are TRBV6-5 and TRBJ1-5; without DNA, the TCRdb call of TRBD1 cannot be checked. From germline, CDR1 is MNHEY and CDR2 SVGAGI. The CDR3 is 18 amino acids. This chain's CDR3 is CASSYSRQGSASNQPQHF.

The CDR3 spells CASSLGARSNQPQHF. The genes are TRBV7-2 and TRBJ1-5. The CDR3 extends over 15 amino acids. Looked up from germline, CDR1 is SGHTA and CDR2 is FQGNSA.

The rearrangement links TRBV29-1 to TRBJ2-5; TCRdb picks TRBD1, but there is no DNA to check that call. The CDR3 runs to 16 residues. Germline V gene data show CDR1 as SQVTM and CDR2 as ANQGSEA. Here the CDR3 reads CSVARTGHEWQETQYF. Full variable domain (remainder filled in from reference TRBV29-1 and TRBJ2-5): SAVISQKPSRDICQRGTSLTIQCQVDSQVTMMFWYRQQPGQSLTLIATANQGSEATYESGFVIDKFPISRPNLTFSTLTVSNMSPEDSSIYLCSVARTGHEWQETQYFGPGTRLLVL.

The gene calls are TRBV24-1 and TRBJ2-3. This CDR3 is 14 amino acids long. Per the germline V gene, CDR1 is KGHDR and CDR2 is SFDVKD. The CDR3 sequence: CATSDFLSTDTQYF.

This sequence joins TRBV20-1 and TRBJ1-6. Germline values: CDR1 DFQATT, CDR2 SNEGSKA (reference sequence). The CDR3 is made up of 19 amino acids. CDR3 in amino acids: CSARERGRALNFYNSPLHF.

The CDR3 is CASSFVGTGRTDTQYF. V and J are TRBV7-2 and TRBJ2-3; TCRdb gives TRBD1 as the D gene, but with no DNA this cannot be confirmed. CDR1 and CDR2 from the germline V gene are SGHTA and FQGNSA. The CDR3 is 16 amino acids.

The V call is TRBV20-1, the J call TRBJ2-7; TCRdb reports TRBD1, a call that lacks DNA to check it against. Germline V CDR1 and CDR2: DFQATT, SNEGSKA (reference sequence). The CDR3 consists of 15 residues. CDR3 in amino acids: CSASDGTGGSYEQYF.

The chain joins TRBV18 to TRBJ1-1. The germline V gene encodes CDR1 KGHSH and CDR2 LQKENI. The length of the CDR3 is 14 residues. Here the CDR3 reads CASSPTESNTEAFF.

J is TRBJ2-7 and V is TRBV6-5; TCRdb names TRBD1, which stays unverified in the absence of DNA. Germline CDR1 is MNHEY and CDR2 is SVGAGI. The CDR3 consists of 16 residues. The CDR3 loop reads CASSYSTGGLHYEQYF.

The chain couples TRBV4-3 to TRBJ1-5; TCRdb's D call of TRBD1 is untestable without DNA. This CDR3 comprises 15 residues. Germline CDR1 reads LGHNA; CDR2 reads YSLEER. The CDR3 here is CASSQNRGSNQPQHF.

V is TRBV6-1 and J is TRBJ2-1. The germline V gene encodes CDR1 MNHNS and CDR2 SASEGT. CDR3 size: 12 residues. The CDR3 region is CASSLSINEQFF.

The CDR3 sequence is CASRNRRGYSNQPQHF. This chain links TRBV2 with TRBJ1-5. CDR1 and CDR2 (germline): SNHLY, FYNNEI. The CDR3 loop spans 16 amino acids.

This CDR3 reads CASRNPGQITDTQYF. The chain is built from TRBV7-9 and TRBJ2-3; the D gene TCRdb calls, TRBD1, cannot be checked with no DNA. Germline V gene sequence: CDR1 SEHNR, CDR2 FQNEAQ (reference sequence). The CDR3 has 15 residues.

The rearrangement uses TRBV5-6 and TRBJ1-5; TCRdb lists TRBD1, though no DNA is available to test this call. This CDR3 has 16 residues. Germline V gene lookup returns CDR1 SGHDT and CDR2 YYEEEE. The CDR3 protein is CASSSYGQQDNQPQHF.

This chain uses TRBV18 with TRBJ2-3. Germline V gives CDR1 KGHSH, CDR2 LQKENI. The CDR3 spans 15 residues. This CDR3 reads CASSPPTGSTDTQYF.